This T cell receptor (beta chain) is drawn from a study of blood T cells in healthy people across ages. A second PCR of 7 to 11 cycles used a sample-barcoded 5' primer and a J-beta primer mix. A single record per CDR3 protein comes from TCRdb applying MiXCR to the 5' RACE reads. The sample carries hundreds of thousands of distinct CDR3 sequences, roughly 60% recorded once. CDR1 DFQATT and CDR2 SNEGSKA come from the germline V gene (reference sequence). This CDR3 contains 15 residues. With 6 bases removed from V and 1 base from J, the gap between germline ends came to 17 bases. The chain has TRBV20-1 and TRBJ2-3; D perhaps matches TRBD2 (6 bases). Material: blood. The sequence came from a man aged 25 to 40 in good health. The CDR3 loop is CSANMLIAGTDTQYF. CDR3 DNA: TGCAGTGCCAACATGCTTATAGCGGGCACAGATACGCAGTATTTT.